These 20 T cell receptor beta chains share one sample of origin, sequenced in a study of T cell repertoires in cytomegalovirus infection. TCRdb passed the reads through MiXCR, listing each CDR3 protein once. This sample has 350,000 to 550,000 distinct CDR3 sequences, with approximately 30% found just once. The sample comprised PBMCs. These receptors were obtained from a human donor in good health (CMV status not recorded). Some clones in this sample may be carry-over from other donors' samples.

The chain links TRBV7-2 to TRBJ1-1, with D possibly TRBD1 on 6 matching bases. Germline CDR1 is SGHTA and CDR2 is FQGNSA. This CDR3 region has 15 residues. The CDR3 here is CVRSRTATEGTEAFF. The CDR3 DNA is TGTGTCAGGAGCCGGACAGCAACTGAGGGCACTGAAGCTTTCTTT.

This sequence joins TRBV7-8 and TRBJ1-5; perhaps TRBD1 as D (6 bases). The CDR3 totals 14 residues. The germline V and J ends were trimmed by 10 bases and 5 bases, with 18 bases remaining between them. Germline V gives CDR1 SGHVS, CDR2 FQNEAQ. The CDR3 spells CATQGPWGDQPQHF. In DNA form, the CDR3 reads TGTGCCACCCAGGGGCCCTGGGGCGATCAGCCCCAGCATTTT.

This clonotype appeared once. The chain is built from TRBV5-1 and TRBJ2-3; 8 bases map to TRBD1. This CDR3 is 15 amino acids long. Germline V gene sequence: CDR1 SGHRS, CDR2 YFSETQ. Trimming at V came to 0 bases and at J to 5 bases, leaving 5 bases not matched to a gene. The CDR3 DNA is TGCGCCAGCAGCTTGGGTTCAGGGGGCCAAGATACGCAGTATTTT. Its translation: CASSLGSGGQDTQYF.

Turning to this clonotype: This may come from a read error, since a much larger clone is one base off. The rearrangement links TRBV4-1 to TRBJ2-3; D could derive from TRBD1 or TRBD2 (6 bases each). The CDR3 runs 16 residues. The V and J ends lost 0 bases and 1 base respectively, with 11 bases between them. From germline, CDR1 is MGHRA and CDR2 YSYEKL. In nucleotides, the CDR3 is TGCGCCAGCAGCCAAGATACGGGGGCCCGCACAGATACGCAGTATTTT. Amino acid sequence: CASSQDTGARTDTQYF.

This chain connects TRBV15 to TRBJ1-2, with D possibly TRBD1 on 5 matching bases. Germline assignment: CDR1 LNHNV and CDR2 YYDKDF (reference sequence). The CDR3 spans 14 residues. V was clipped by 3 bases and J by 6 bases, with 14 bases between them. The CDR3 DNA reads TGTGCCACCAGCAGCCCCGGCAGGGTCCATGGCTACACCTTC. This sequence encodes CATSSPGRVHGYTF.

V and J are TRBV6-2 or TRBV6-3 and TRBJ1-6; D is uncertain. The CDR3 sequence is 16 residues long. Germline-derived CDR1 and CDR2 are MNHEY and SVGEGT. The V end was cut by 6 bases, the J end by 0 bases, with 12 bases between. CDR3 in DNA: TGTGCCAGCAGCCTTCGACGGAGCTCCTATAATTCACCCCTCCACTTT. As protein: CASSLRRSSYNSPLHF.

The genes are TRBV2 and TRBJ2-7; 8 positions match TRBD2. The V gene end was trimmed by 6 bases and the J gene end by 2 bases; junction bases not matched to a gene: 9. The V gene's germline CDR1 is SNHLY and CDR2 FYNNEI. The CDR3 totals 15 residues. Written as DNA, the CDR3 is TGTGCCAGCAGCCCTCGGGGGGGCAGGACCTACGAGCAGTACTTC. Translating it yields CASSPRGGRTYEQYF.

The chain is built from TRBV7-9 and TRBJ1-4, with D uncertain. The CDR3 runs 13 residues. V was trimmed by 1 base and J by 7 bases, leaving 7 bases between them. Looked up from germline, CDR1 is SEHNR and CDR2 is FQNEAQ (reference sequence). CDR3 residues: CASSLDGGEKLFF. CDR3 nucleotides: TGTGCCAGCAGCTTAGACGGTGGTGAAAAACTGTTTTTT.

This chain connects TRBV13 to TRBJ2-5; D may be TRBD2 (6 bases). The V end was cut by 4 bases, the J end by 2 bases, with 14 bases between. The CDR3 runs 15 residues. Germline V gene lookup returns CDR1 PRHDT and CDR2 FYEKMQ (reference sequence). CDR3 sequence reads: CASSSNPSGQETQYF. As DNA, the CDR3 is TGTGCCAGCAGCTCGAACCCAAGCGGGCAAGAGACCCAGTACTTC.

This clonotype was seen ten or more times. The genes are TRBV4-1 and TRBJ2-6; TRBD1 matches at 7 bases. Germline assignment: CDR1 MGHRA and CDR2 YSYEKL. The length of the CDR3 is 19 residues. Trimming cost V 3 bases and J 0 bases; bases outside gene matches: 11. This CDR3 is CASSHTTGTESSGANVLTF. CDR3 in DNA: TGCGCCAGCAGCCACACAACCGGGACAGAAAGCTCTGGGGCCAACGTCCTGACTTTC.

This chain links TRBV6-6 with TRBJ2-1; 7 bases fit TRBD2. Per the germline V gene, CDR1 is MNHNY and CDR2 is SVGAGI (reference sequence). Trimming took 8 bases from V and 3 from J; bases not matched to a gene: 4. CDR3 length: 13 amino acids. CDR3 protein: CASQRTSYNEQFF. The CDR3 DNA sequence: TGTGCCAGCCAAAGGACTAGCTACAATGAGCAGTTCTTC.

This clonotype was seen more than once but under ten times. The chain carries TRBV7-3 and TRBJ2-3; D perhaps matches TRBD1 (6 bases). Germline V gene sequence: CDR1 SGHTA, CDR2 FQGTGA. This CDR3 is 17 amino acids long. V was pared by 5 bases and J by 1 base, with 19 bases between. CDR3 residues: CASSHFNPDSRTDTQYF. In DNA, the CDR3 is TGTGCCAGCAGCCACTTTAACCCGGACAGCCGCACAGATACGCAGTATTTT.

This clonotype has only a few counts. The V and J genes are TRBV12-3 or TRBV12-4 and TRBJ2-5; 7 bases are shared with TRBD1. V lost 5 bases, J lost 5 bases, and 5 bases stayed unmatched. The CDR3 has 13 amino acids. Here the CDR3 DNA reads TGTGCCAGCAGTGTGATCAGGGGGGAGACCCAGTACTTC. Amino acids: CASSVIRGETQYF.

The chain employs TRBV5-5 and TRBJ2-4; D unresolved. The CDR3 spans 16 residues. With 4 bases removed from V and 4 bases from J, the gap between germline ends came to 18 bases. In germline, CDR1 is SGHKS, CDR2 YYEKEE (reference sequence). In DNA form, the CDR3 reads TGTGCCAGCAGCACCTTGTCCACTCAGATGAAAAACATTCAGTACTTC. It is translated as CASSTLSTQMKNIQYF.

There are many counts of this clonotype. This rearrangement joins TRBV6-1 to TRBJ2-3; possibly TRBD2 for D (6 bases). Germline values: CDR1 MNHNS, CDR2 SASEGT. V lost 3 bases to trimming and J lost 5 bases, with 6 bases between them. The CDR3 has 12 amino acids. The CDR3 loop is CASSEGLDTQYF. The CDR3 nucleotides read TGTGCCAGCAGTGAGGGACTAGATACGCAGTATTTT.

The V call is TRBV23-1, the J call TRBJ2-6; D possibly corresponds to TRBD2 (7 bases). TRBV23-1 is given ORF status, its function remaining uncertain. Trimming stripped 8 bases from V and 2 bases from J, with 22 bases between. This CDR3 is built from 18 residues. CDR3 sequence reads: CASCGVFGGLTGANVLTF. For the CDR3, the DNA is TGCGCCAGCTGCGGCGTATTCGGGGGGCTGACTGGGGCCAACGTCCTGACTTTC.

CDR3 coding DNA: TGTGCCAGCAGCGAGACCGGGACAGTACAGGGCGAGCAGTACTTC. Protein: CASSETGTVQGEQYF. This rearrangement joins TRBV7-6 to TRBJ2-7, with TRBD1 identical over 7 bases. J lost 6 bases, V lost 5 bases, and 13 bases had no gene match. The CDR3 covers 15 residues. Germline loops: CDR1 SGHVS, CDR2 FNYEAQ.

This clonotype was recorded a few times. This chain links TRBV2 with TRBJ1-1, with D hard to call. V was cut by 3 bases and J by 2 bases, with 4 bases left in between. The CDR3 extends over 12 amino acids. CDR1 is SNHLY, CDR2 FYNNEI, per germline. The CDR3 region has the DNA TGTGCCAGCAGTGACAGCAACACTGAAGCTTTCTTT. This encodes CASSDSNTEAFF.

The sample holds a few counts of this clonotype. The V and J genes are TRBV19 and TRBJ1-2, with unresolved D. Trimming left V 3 bases short and J 7 bases short, with 15 bases between. Germline V gives CDR1 LNHDA, CDR2 SQIVND (reference sequence). The CDR3 consists of 14 residues. The CDR3 spells CASSIGLQETGYTF. CDR3 sequence (DNA): TGTGCCAGTAGTATCGGCCTCCAAGAGACTGGCTACACCTTC.

Notes on this clonotype: This may come from a read error, since a much larger clone is one base off. This chain connects TRBV7-2 to TRBJ1-3; possibly TRBD1 for D (5 bases). The germline V gene encodes CDR1 SGHTA and CDR2 FQGNSA. The CDR3 is 13 residues long. The germline V and J ends were trimmed by 8 bases and 5 bases, with 13 bases remaining between them. CDR3 DNA sequence: TGTGCCAGCGATTGGGACCAGAGAAACACCATATATTTT. Translation: CASDWDQRNTIYF.